The 24 T cell receptor beta chains below were found in one sample sequenced in a study of PD-L1 blockade in urothelial cancer. The protocol was immunoSEQ multiplex PCR, while the TCRdb copy is restricted to in-frame clones and leaves out a portion. The data contain 65,000 to 80,000 clones, approximately 87% of them singletons. Time point defined: pretreatment peripheral blood. The source was PBMCs, collected around atezolizumab (anti-PD-L1) treatment. These receptors were collected from a man in his 70s with urothelial cancer.

This sequence joins TRBV5-6 and TRBJ2-1, with 7 bases aligning to TRBD2. Germline V gene lookup returns CDR1 SGHDT and CDR2 YYEEEE. This CDR3 has 16 amino acids. J was trimmed by 6 bases and V by 3 bases; bases with no gene match: 12. Here the CDR3 reads CASSSPGGGQRNEQFF. CDR3 DNA sequence: TGTGCCAGCAGCTCCCCTGGGGGGGGTCAACGCAATGAGCAGTTCTTC.

The chain employs TRBV2 and TRBJ2-7; weak D call: TRBD1 (8 bases). Trimming pared 6 bases from V and 3 bases from J, leaving 18 bases between. CDR1 and CDR2 (germline): SNHLY, FYNNEI. This CDR3 region has 15 residues. As DNA, the CDR3 is TGTGCCAGCAGCGACTCTACAGGGGGGGACTACGAGCAGTACTTC. This translates into CASSDSTGGDYEQYF.

The genes are TRBV9 and TRBJ2-7; 8 nucleotides match TRBD1. J was trimmed by 2 bases and V by 4 bases; bases with no gene match: 5. Germline V gene lookup returns CDR1 SGDLS and CDR2 YYNGEE. This CDR3 contains 14 residues. The CDR3 coding sequence is TGTGCCAGCAGCTTATCGGACAGGGCCTACGAGCAGTACTTC. Its protein product is CASSLSDRAYEQYF.

V usage is TRBV30 and J usage is TRBJ2-1, with D possibly TRBD1 on 5 matching bases. Germline V gene data show CDR1 as GTSNPN and CDR2 as SVGIG (reference sequence). The CDR3 spans 13 residues. Trimming took 2 bases from V and 9 from J, leaving 14 bases between them. The CDR3 region is CAWSLDVRGEQFF. In DNA form, the CDR3 reads TGTGCCTGGAGTCTAGATGTTAGGGGTGAGCAGTTCTTC.

A word on this clone: The same CDR3 also results from other DNA sequences found in this sample. The J gene is TRBJ1-5, the V gene TRBV27, with TRBD1 matching over 8 bases. CDR1 is MNHEY, CDR2 SMNVEV, per germline (reference sequence). The V segment lost 2 bases and the J segment 6 bases; nucleotides outside the gene matches: 3. The CDR3 has 14 amino acids. The CDR3 DNA is TGTGCCAGCAGTTTACAGGGGGCGGGTCAGCCCCAGCATTTT. Translated: CASSLQGAGQPQHF.

The V and J genes are TRBV28 and TRBJ1-2, with a weak D call TRBD1 (5 bases). The V gene lost 6 bases and the J gene lost 1 base, with 9 bases spanning the gap. From germline, CDR1 is MDHEN and CDR2 SYDVKM. This CDR3 has 13 amino acids. CDR3 in DNA: TGTGCCAGCAGCCCCGACAGTAACTATGGCTACACCTTC. Amino acid sequence: CASSPDSNYGYTF.

The J gene is TRBJ1-2, the V gene TRBV13, with D tentatively TRBD1 (5 bases). The CDR3 has 19 amino acids. V lost 5 bases and J lost 3, with 28 bases in between. Germline loops: CDR1 PRHDT, CDR2 FYEKMQ (reference sequence). The CDR3: CASSPPQWQGVESHYGYTF. CDR3 in DNA: TGTGCCAGCAGCCCCCCTCAATGGCAGGGCGTAGAATCTCACTATGGCTACACCTTC.

The chain is built from TRBV10-2 and TRBJ2-1; 11 bases map to TRBD2. Germline loops: CDR1 WSHSY, CDR2 SAAADI. Germline trimming cut 4 bases from V and 4 bases from J; bases unmatched to any gene: 9. CDR3 length equals 17 residues. The CDR3 DNA is TGCGCCAGCAGTGTTGGTAGCGGGAGGGCCGGTTACAATGAGCAGTTCTTC. Protein product: CASSVGSGRAGYNEQFF.

Only a few counts were recorded for this clone. V is TRBV5-1 and J is TRBJ1-1, with D perhaps matching TRBD1 (6 bases). CDR1 is SGHRS, CDR2 YFSETQ, per germline. V lost 7 bases and J 1 base, leaving 11 bases between the germline ends. The CDR3 spans 13 residues. The CDR3: CASHRDTNTEAFF. In DNA form, the CDR3 reads TGCGCCAGCCACCGGGACACGAACACTGAAGCTTTCTTT. The variable domain in full, with the rest retrieved from reference TRBV5-1 and TRBJ1-1, is KAGVTQTPRYLIKTRGQQVTLSCSPISGHRSVSWYQQTPGQGLQFLFEYFSETQRNKGNFPGRFSGRQFSNSRSEMNVSTLELGDSALYLCASHRDTNTEAFFGQGTRLTVV.

The genes are TRBV15 and TRBJ2-1; 10 positions agree with TRBD1. CDR1 and CDR2 from the germline V gene are LNHNV and YYDKDF (reference sequence). The CDR3 consists of 16 residues. Trimming at V came to 1 base and at J to 5 bases, leaving 5 bases not matched to a gene. For the CDR3, the DNA is TGTGCCACCAGCAGAGCAGAAGGACAGGGGGACAATGAGCAGTTCTTC. It translates to CATSRAEGQGDNEQFF.

V is TRBV5-1 and J is TRBJ2-3, with D possibly being TRBD2 (6 bases). The CDR3 covers 15 residues. Germline values: CDR1 SGHRS, CDR2 YFSETQ. With 1 base removed from V and 3 bases from J, the gap between germline ends came to 12 bases. CDR3 residues: CASSLTGEGTDTQYF. The DNA for the CDR3 is TGCGCCAGCAGCTTGACGGGAGAGGGAACAGATACGCAGTATTTT. The complete variable domain, with remaining parts taken from reference TRBV5-1 and TRBJ2-3, reads KAGVTQTPRYLIKTRGQQVTLSCSPISGHRSVSWYQQTPGQGLQFLFEYFSETQRNKGNFPGRFSGRQFSNSRSEMNVSTLELGDSALYLCASSLTGEGTDTQYFGPGTRLTVL.

The CDR3 DNA is TGCGCCAGCAGCTTGGGTAGCGGGGTCTACAATGAGCAGTTCTTC. It is translated as CASSLGSGVYNEQFF. V usage is TRBV5-1 and J usage is TRBJ2-1; 8 nucleotides line up with TRBD2. Germline V gives CDR1 SGHRS, CDR2 YFSETQ. The CDR3 runs 15 residues. V lost 0 bases, J lost 3 bases, and 2 bases stayed unmatched. Based on the CDR3 plus reference TRBV5-1 and TRBJ2-1, the full variable domain is KAGVTQTPRYLIKTRGQQVTLSCSPISGHRSVSWYQQTPGQGLQFLFEYFSETQRNKGNFPGRFSGRQFSNSRSEMNVSTLELGDSALYLCASSLGSGVYNEQFFGPGTRLTVL.

The chain employs TRBV6-1 and TRBJ2-1; D unclear. The CDR3 runs 13 residues. The germline V gene encodes CDR1 MNHNS and CDR2 SASEGT. V was clipped by 2 bases and J by 14 bases, with 16 bases between them. The CDR3 DNA sequence: TGTGCCAGCAGTGAACGGGTCTACGGAAGTAAGTTCTTC. Translating it yields CASSERVYGSKFF.

The gene calls are TRBV11-2 and TRBJ2-1, with 10 bases fitting TRBD1. CDR3 length: 15 residues. The V and J ends lost 5 bases and 7 bases, in that order; junction bases with no gene match: 8. CDR1 and CDR2 (germline): SGHAT, FQNNGV. CDR3 DNA: TGTGCCAGCAGCCGTGACAGGGGGCTCGGTAATGAGCAGTTCTTC. Amino acids: CASSRDRGLGNEQFF.

CDR3 bases: TGCGCCAGCAGCTTCCAGATCCTCACAGGGGGCATTGGGGCCAACGTCCTGACTTTC. Amino acid sequence: CASSFQILTGGIGANVLTF. J is TRBJ2-6 and V is TRBV5-1, with TRBD1 matching 9 bases. CDR3 length equals 19 residues. The germline CDR1 and CDR2 sequences are SGHRS and YFSETQ. J lost 3 bases, V lost 2 bases, and 12 bases had no gene match.

CDR3 nucleotide sequence: TGTGCCAGCAGGGGGACTAGGACCTACGAGCAGTACTTC. Translated: CASRGTRTYEQYF. The chain couples TRBV2 to TRBJ2-7; 8 positions agree with TRBD2. The CDR3 is made up of 13 amino acids. Trimming took 6 bases from V and 2 from J; bases not matched to a gene: 3. Germline assignment: CDR1 SNHLY and CDR2 FYNNEI.

The chain combines TRBV5-4 with TRBJ1-4; 10 bases line up with TRBD1. The CDR3 runs 14 residues. V dropped 4 bases and J dropped 6; count of bases not matched to a gene: 3. The germline V gene encodes CDR1 SGHNT and CDR2 YYREEE (reference sequence). In DNA form, the CDR3 reads TGTGCCAGCAGCCTGGACAGGGGGGATGAAAAACTGTTTTTT. Its protein product is CASSLDRGDEKLFF.

The rearrangement links TRBV5-5 to TRBJ2-1, with a weak D call TRBD1 (5 bases). Germline CDR1 reads SGHKS; CDR2 reads YYEKEE (reference sequence). The CDR3 is 15 residues long. V lost 2 bases and J 3 bases, leaving 12 bases between the germline ends. CDR3 residues: CASSLQDNIYNEQFF. The CDR3 DNA is TGTGCCAGCAGCTTACAGGACAATATCTACAATGAGCAGTTCTTC. The full variable domain, completed using reference TRBV5-5 and TRBJ2-1, is DAGVTQSPTHLIKTRGQQVTLRCSPISGHKSVSWYQQVLGQGPQFIFQYYEKEERGRGNFPDRFSARQFPNYSSELNVNALLLGDSALYLCASSLQDNIYNEQFFGPGTRLTVL.

The chain recombines TRBV4-2 with TRBJ2-1; the match to TRBD2 covers 7 bases. This CDR3 is 16 amino acids long. CDR1 and CDR2 (germline): LGHNA, YNFKEQ. Trimming removed 3 bases from V and 3 bases from J; junction bases left unmatched: 8. The CDR3 coding sequence is TGTGCCAGCAGCCACAGACCTAGCGGAGACTACAATGAGCAGTTCTTC. Protein product: CASSHRPSGDYNEQFF.

V usage is TRBV6-1 and J usage is TRBJ2-1; 10 nucleotides match TRBD2. This CDR3 spans 16 amino acids. In germline, CDR1 is MNHNS, CDR2 SASEGT. V was clipped by 1 base and J by 9 bases; unmatched bases: 9. The CDR3 sequence: CASSEVGLAGVVEQFF. The CDR3 DNA follows: TGTGCCAGCAGTGAAGTTGGGCTAGCGGGAGTGGTTGAGCAGTTCTTC.

Here the CDR3 DNA reads TGTGCCAGCAGCTCGGGACACTCGAACGATCAGCCCCAGCATTTT. Protein: CASSSGHSNDQPQHF. V is TRBV7-8 and J is TRBJ1-5; D perhaps matches TRBD1 (6 bases). Germline V gene lookup returns CDR1 SGHVS and CDR2 FQNEAQ. V was clipped by 4 bases and J by 5 bases, with 15 bases between them. The CDR3 runs 15 residues. The full variable domain, with the rest looked up from reference TRBV7-8 and TRBJ1-5, is GAGVSQSPRYKVAKRGQDVALRCDPISGHVSLFWYQQALGQGPEFLTYFQNEAQLDKSGLPSDRFFAERPEGSVSTLKIQRTQQEDSAVYLCASSSGHSNDQPQHFGDGTRLSIL.

This chain uses TRBV7-9 with TRBJ1-5; 8 bases fit TRBD1. This CDR3 is 17 amino acids long. V trimming: 5 bases; J trimming: 0 bases; junction bases outside the gene matches: 9. Germline CDR1 is SEHNR and CDR2 is FQNEAQ (reference sequence). The CDR3, as DNA: TGTGCCAGCAGCCTCGGACAGGGCGGAGGTAGCAATCAGCCCCAGCATTTT. Translation: CASSLGQGGGSNQPQHF.

The chain combines TRBV19 with TRBJ2-3, with 9 bases fitting TRBD1. CDR1 is LNHDA, CDR2 SQIVND, per germline (reference sequence). J was trimmed by 6 bases and V by 5 bases; bases with no gene match: 12. CDR3 length equals 16 residues. The CDR3 DNA follows: TGTGCCAGTAGTGGGGGACAGGGTTTTGGTCTGGATACGCAGTATTTT. It translates to CASSGGQGFGLDTQYF. Full variable domain (rest looked up from reference TRBV19 and TRBJ2-3): DGGITQSPKYLFRKEGQNVTLSCEQNLNHDAMYWYRQDPGQGLRLIYYSQIVNDFQKGDIAEGYSVSREKKESFPLTVTSAQKNPTAFYLCASSGGQGFGLDTQYFGPGTRLTVL.

This clone was seen a few times. The genes are TRBV28 and TRBJ1-5, with 8 bases matching TRBD1. The J segment lost 0 bases and the V segment lost 4 bases, leaving 8 bases of the junction unmatched. CDR1 MDHEN and CDR2 SYDVKM come from the germline V gene. This CDR3 contains 17 residues. CDR3 loop: CASSSNRGFYSNQPQHF. CDR3 nucleotide sequence: TGTGCCAGCAGTTCAAACAGGGGGTTTTATAGCAATCAGCCCCAGCATTTT. The full variable domain, completed using reference TRBV28 and TRBJ1-5, is DVKVTQSSRYLVKRTGEKVFLECVQDMDHENMFWYRQDPGLGLRLIYFSYDVKMKEKGDIPEGYSVSREKKERFSLILESASTNQTSMYLCASSSNRGFYSNQPQHFGDGTRLSIL.